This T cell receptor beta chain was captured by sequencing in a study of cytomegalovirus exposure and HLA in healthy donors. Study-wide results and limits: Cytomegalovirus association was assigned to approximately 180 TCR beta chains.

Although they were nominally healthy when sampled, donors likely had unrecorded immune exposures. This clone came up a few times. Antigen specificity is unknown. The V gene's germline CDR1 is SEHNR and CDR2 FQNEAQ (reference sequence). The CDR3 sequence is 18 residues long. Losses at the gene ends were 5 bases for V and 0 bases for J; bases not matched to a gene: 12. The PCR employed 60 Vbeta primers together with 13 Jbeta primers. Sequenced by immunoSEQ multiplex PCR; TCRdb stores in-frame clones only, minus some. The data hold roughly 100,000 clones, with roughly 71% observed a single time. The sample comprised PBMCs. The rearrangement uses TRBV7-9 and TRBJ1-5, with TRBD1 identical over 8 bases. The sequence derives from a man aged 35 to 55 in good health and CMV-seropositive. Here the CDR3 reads CASSRGQGRPHSNQPQHF. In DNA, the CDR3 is TGTGCCAGCAGCCGCGGACAGGGACGCCCTCATAGCAATCAGCCCCAGCATTTT.